Reported below is one T cell receptor (beta chain). The sample originates from a study of cytomegalovirus exposure and HLA in healthy donors. Study-wide context: Earlier, some 200 million T cells were analyzed, and fewer than 120 million unique TCR beta sequences were found among them.

With 60 Vbeta and 13 Jbeta primers, the PCR was carried out. Data came from immunoSEQ multiplex PCR; TCRdb stores just in-frame clones and leaves some out. The top ten clones hold 1.5% to 2% of a sample with roughly 230,000 clones, about nine tenths of them seen once. The CDR3 sequence is 11 residues long. Germline CDR1 is MGHRA and CDR2 is YSYEKL. V was cut by 9 bases and J by 4 bases, with 7 bases left in between. Material for sequencing was PBMCs. The sequence was collected from a girl aged 2 to 9 in good health and CMV-seronegative. The chain carries TRBV4-1 and TRBJ2-1; D gene unclear. CDR3 loop: CASRGYNEQFF. The CDR3 DNA sequence: TGCGCCAGTAGAGGTTACAATGAGCAGTTCTTC.